The clone carrying this T cell receptor beta chain was detected many times. Its antigen remains unidentified. Source study methods: The authors used CDR3 differences across clinicopathological groups to build a distant-metastasis classifier for papillary thyroid cancer. TCRdb reanalyzed the PCR reads with MiXCR. V and J calls and clone size were set by TCRdb, not the authors. Here the sample spans under 55,000 clones, around a sixth being singletons. These data are taken from a study of metastatic and nonmetastatic thyroid tumors. At the level of the study: Across peripheral blood and tumor or nodule tissue samples taken from malignant and benign thyroid patients, the repertoires were compared with one another. The study's findings and limits: Within blood and tumor, benign nodules reportedly had significantly lower TCR beta diversity than malignant thyroid tumors did.

Each patient came to thyroid surgery without any prior treatment (of any kind). This CDR3 spans 14 amino acids. Germline CDR1 is KGHDR and CDR2 is SFDVKD. V shed 3 bases and J shed 5 bases, with 12 bases lying between them. Source material: blood. This receptor was identified in a female donor with papillary thyroid cancer or a benign thyroid nodule (not recorded which). Some clones in this sample may be carry-over from other donors' samples. The gene calls are TRBV24-1 and TRBJ1-2; a weak D match, TRBD1 (6 bases). CDR3 in amino acids: CATSDGGLRYGYTF. The CDR3 nucleotides are TGTGCCACCAGTGATGGGGGCCTCCGTTATGGCTACACCTTC.